The 25 T cell receptor beta chains below all came from one sample that was sequenced in a study of Graves' ophthalmopathy and Graves' hyperthyroidism (dated by TCRdb to about 2018). The instrument given in TCRdb is Illumina HiSeq 2000. For repertoire sequencing, the TCR beta CDR3 regions were amplified from RNA transcripts. The first round was an RT-PCR using HTBI primers with the Qiagen OneStep RT-PCR kit, and this first round was followed by a second-round multiplex PCR, then size selection and purification. The raw public data were reprocessed by TCRdb itself: fastp quality trimming at Q25, MiXCR clonotype calling, in-frame beta chains only. CDR3 protein duplicates are merged, each entry listing the most common genes and DNA. Present in this sample are roughly 1.1 million distinct CDR3 sequences, less than 45% of which were seen just once. The ten largest clones take up 11% of the sample. The sequenced sample was peripheral blood or thyroid tissue (not recorded which). The receptors here all came from an adult man with Graves' hyperthyroidism.

This clonotype is a singleton in its sample. V and J are TRBV10-3 and TRBJ2-7; 9 bases line up with TRBD1. Germline V CDR1 and CDR2: ENHRY, SYGVKD. V lost 10 bases, J lost 5 bases, and 15 bases stayed unmatched. The CDR3 is 15 residues long. CDR3 protein: CASSELTGQGNEQYF. The CDR3 DNA reads as TGTGCCAGCAGCGAATTAACGGGACAGGGTAACGAGCAGTACTTC.

Remarks on this clonotype: A much larger clone is a single base away; this may be a read error. The V and J genes are TRBV10-3 and TRBJ2-7; 10 bases line up with TRBD1. J gave up 1 base and V 1 base, and 4 bases lay outside the gene matches. The length of the CDR3 is 16 residues. CDR1 is ENHRY and CDR2 is SYGVKD in the germline V gene. This CDR3 is CAISELGQGFSYEQYF. CDR3 in DNA: TGTGCCATCAGTGAGTTGGGACAGGGGTTTTCCTACGAGCAGTACTTC.

The chain combines TRBV5-1 with TRBJ1-4; D ambiguous. The CDR3 is made up of 14 amino acids. V was trimmed by 7 bases and J by 5 bases, leaving 15 bases between them. The germline gives CDR1 SGHRS, CDR2 YFSETQ. The chain's CDR3 is CASCSGMVNEKLFF. Here the CDR3 DNA reads TGCGCCAGCTGCAGCGGGATGGTGAATGAAAAACTGTTTTTT.

This clonotype was counted at least ten times. The V and J genes are TRBV13 and TRBJ1-1; 7 bases are a match to TRBD1. Losses at the gene ends were 4 bases for V and 1 base for J; bases not matched to a gene: 6. Looked up from germline, CDR1 is PRHDT and CDR2 is FYEKMQ (reference sequence). This CDR3 has 15 residues. CDR3 residues: CASSSEGTENTEAFF. The CDR3, as DNA: TGTGCCAGCAGCTCCGAGGGGACAGAGAACACTGAAGCTTTCTTT.

The J gene is TRBJ1-1, the V gene TRBV28; 9 bases line up with TRBD1. Germline-derived CDR1 and CDR2 are MDHEN and SYDVKM. V lost 6 bases and J lost 7; bases outside the gene matches: 9. The length of the CDR3 is 14 residues. The CDR3 loop is CASRRYRGRDEAFF. The CDR3 nucleotides are TGTGCCAGCAGGAGATACAGGGGGCGCGATGAAGCTTTCTTT.

This clonotype has more than one count but fewer than ten. The chain recombines TRBV28 with TRBJ2-5, with 7 bases fitting TRBD1. V dropped 7 bases and J dropped 5; count of bases not matched to a gene: 13. From germline, CDR1 is MDHEN and CDR2 SYDVKM. The CDR3 extends over 15 amino acids. The CDR3 DNA is TGTGCCAGCACTGAGTTGTCAGGGGGTCGGGAGACCCAGTACTTC. Protein: CASTELSGGRETQYF.

The CDR3 sequence: CASSQDHHRAGEPYEQYF. The CDR3, as DNA: TGCGCCAGCAGCCAAGATCACCACCGAGCGGGGGAGCCCTACGAGCAGTACTTC. The V gene is TRBV4-3, the J gene TRBJ2-7, with 8 bases identical to TRBD2. Per germline, CDR1 LGHNA and CDR2 YSLEER. J lost 2 bases, V lost 0 bases, and 12 bases had no gene match. The CDR3 runs 18 residues.

The chain combines TRBV10-3 with TRBJ2-2; TRBD1 matches 11 bases. V was clipped by 10 bases and J by 3 bases; unmatched bases: 7. The germline gives CDR1 ENHRY, CDR2 SYGVKD. The CDR3 is 15 amino acids. As DNA, the CDR3 is TGTGCCACCAGGGGACAGGGGGGTGACACCGGGGAGCTGTTTTTT. It is translated as CATRGQGGDTGELFF.

The V call is TRBV10-3, the J call TRBJ1-1, with TRBD1 matching over 12 bases. Trimming took 7 bases from V and 9 from J; bases not matched to a gene: 6. Germline values: CDR1 ENHRY, CDR2 SYGVKD. The CDR3 consists of 13 residues. In nucleotides, the CDR3 is TGTGCCATCAACCGGGACAGGGGGCGGCAAGCTTTCTTT. This gives the protein CAINRDRGRQAFF.

This clonotype occurred many times. V usage is TRBV2 and J usage is TRBJ2-5; maybe TRBD2 (7 bases). This CDR3 has 14 residues. Germline V gene data show CDR1 as SNHLY and CDR2 as FYNNEI. V was pared by 10 bases and J by 3 bases, with 18 bases between. CDR3 residues: CATSGTTDEETQYF. The CDR3 nucleotides are TGTGCCACCAGCGGGACAACGGACGAAGAGACCCAGTACTTC.

This chain links TRBV20-1 with TRBJ2-7; possible D gene TRBD2, 6 bases. The CDR3 spans 15 residues. V was trimmed by 7 bases and J by 2 bases, leaving 21 bases between them. Germline values: CDR1 DFQATT, CDR2 SNEGSKA (reference sequence). This CDR3 reads CSVRLEQRYTYEQYF. In nucleotides, the CDR3 is TGCAGTGTTCGACTAGAACAGCGGTATACCTACGAGCAGTACTTC.

Ten or more counts support this clonotype. This chain links TRBV19 with TRBJ1-1; 8 nucleotides match TRBD1. With 6 bases clipped from V and 2 bases from J, the junction kept 8 bases outside the gene matches. This CDR3 contains 15 residues. Germline V gene lookup returns CDR1 LNHDA and CDR2 SQIVND (reference sequence). The CDR3 is CASSPSDRGNTEAFF. CDR3 sequence (DNA): TGTGCCAGTAGCCCCTCAGACAGGGGAAACACTGAAGCTTTCTTT.

The chain couples TRBV2 to TRBJ2-7; TRBD2 matches 15 bases. Unmatched junction bases numbered 0, after V lost 1 base and J lost 2 bases. The germline V gene encodes CDR1 SNHLY and CDR2 FYNNEI. The CDR3 is 16 residues long. In DNA form, the CDR3 reads TGTGCCAGCAGTGAAGGGACTAGCGGGGGGGCCTACGAGCAGTACTTC. Its translation is CASSEGTSGGAYEQYF.

This clonotype was recorded at least ten times. This rearrangement joins TRBV2 to TRBJ1-2; no clear D gene. V was shortened by 6 bases and J by 10 bases, with 9 bases between the two germline ends. CDR1 is SNHLY and CDR2 is FYNNEI in the germline V gene. The CDR3 runs 10 residues. Here the CDR3 reads CASSVRDYTF. DNA of the CDR3: TGTGCCAGCAGCGTTCGTGACTACACCTTC.

In its sample, this clonotype was seen many times. The genes are TRBV7-8 and TRBJ1-1, with D unclear. This CDR3 spans 13 amino acids. Trimming shortened V by 7 bases and J by 3 bases, and 12 bases separated the two germline ends. Germline V gene lookup returns CDR1 SGHVS and CDR2 FQNEAQ. CDR3 residues: CASNSRVDTEAFF. The CDR3 region has the DNA TGTGCCAGCAACTCTAGGGTAGACACTGAAGCTTTCTTT.

The CDR3 here is CSVVGRSSSGNTIYF. For the CDR3, the DNA is TGCAGCGTCGTGGGACGGAGCAGCTCTGGAAACACCATATATTTT. The V gene is TRBV29-1, the J gene TRBJ1-3, with D possibly being TRBD1 (5 bases). The germline gives CDR1 SQVTM, CDR2 ANQGSEA. The V end lost 6 bases, the J end lost 0 bases, and 15 bases lay between the germline ends. CDR3 size: 15 residues. The full variable domain, in which reference TRBV29-1 and TRBJ1-3 provide the parts outside the CDR3, is SAVISQKPSRDICQRGTSLTIQCQVDSQVTMMFWYRQQPGQSLTLIATANQGSEATYESGFVIDKFPISRPNLTFSTLTVSNMSPEDSSIYLCSVVGRSSSGNTIYFGEGSWLTVV.

This clonotype was recorded at least ten times. The chain couples TRBV12-3 or TRBV12-4 to TRBJ2-7; D is undetermined. With 5 bases removed from V and 6 bases from J, the gap between germline ends came to 11 bases. The CDR3 is made up of 12 amino acids. The CDR3 sequence: CASSPRQGEQYF. CDR3 sequence (DNA): TGTGCCAGCAGTCCGCGACAAGGCGAGCAGTACTTC.

This clonotype showed up just a few times. The chain employs TRBV11-2 and TRBJ2-5; D unclear. The CDR3 extends over 18 amino acids. Germline V gene sequence: CDR1 SGHAT, CDR2 FQNNGV. The V gene lost 3 bases and the J gene lost 0 bases, with 20 bases spanning the gap. CDR3 loop: CASSFPRDNLGYQETQYF. The CDR3 nucleotides read TGTGCCAGCAGCTTCCCAAGAGACAATCTTGGGTACCAAGAGACCCAGTACTTC.

Only a few counts were recorded for this clonotype. The chain joins TRBV28 to TRBJ1-2; a possible D gene is TRBD1 (5 bases). This CDR3 contains 16 residues. Germline loops: CDR1 MDHEN, CDR2 SYDVKM. V was trimmed by 6 bases and J by 5 bases, leaving 22 bases between them. The CDR3 sequence is CASRKTPGQGAYGYTF. The CDR3 nucleotides are TGTGCCAGCAGAAAAACCCCCGGACAAGGGGCGTATGGCTACACCTTC.

On this clonotype: One junction end does not reproduce the germline sequence, and a read error may be involved. The V gene is TRBV7-2, the J gene TRBJ2-2; TRBD1 is a possible D gene (6 bases). The CDR3 contains 21 residues. Germline CDR1 and CDR2: SGHTA and FQGNSA. The CDR3 spells CASSPRQRDIEQRSNTGELLF. In DNA form, the CDR3 reads TGTGCCAGCAGTCCCCGCCAAAGGGACATCGAACAAAGATCGAACACCGGGGAGCTGCTTTTT. Filled out from reference TRBV7-2 and TRBJ2-2, the complete variable domain reads GAGVSQSPSNKVTEKGKDVELRCDPISGHTALYWYRQSLGQGLEFLIYFQGNSAPDKSGLPSDRFSAERTGGSVSTLTIQRTQQEDSAVYLCASSPRQRDIEQRSNTGELLFGEGSRLTVL.

This clonotype came up many times. The rearrangement uses TRBV6-5 and TRBJ1-5; 8 bases map to TRBD1. From germline, CDR1 is MNHEY and CDR2 SVGAGI. V dropped 5 bases and J dropped 3; count of bases not matched to a gene: 6. This CDR3 contains 15 residues. CDR3 nucleotide sequence: TGTGCCAGCAGTCAACGGACAGGGCACAATCAGCCCCAGCATTTT. Encoded protein: CASSQRTGHNQPQHF.

This clonotype was seen a handful of times. The chain couples TRBV9 to TRBJ2-7, with 7 bases identical to TRBD1. This CDR3 contains 16 residues. Germline V gene sequence: CDR1 SGDLS, CDR2 YYNGEE. Trimming removed 3 bases from V and 0 bases from J; junction bases left unmatched: 9. DNA of the CDR3: TGTGCCAGCAGCGCAGGGGACAGCAGTTTCTCCTACGAGCAGTACTTC. The encoded protein is CASSAGDSSFSYEQYF. The full variable domain, completed using reference TRBV9 and TRBJ2-7, is DSGVTQTPKHLITATGQRVTLRCSPRSGDLSVYWYQQSLDQGLQFLIQYYNGEERAKGNILERFSAQQFPDLHSELNLSSLELGDSALYFCASSAGDSSFSYEQYFGPGTRLTVT.

This CDR3 reads CASSLASRDGTYEQYF. The CDR3 region has the DNA TGTGCCAGCAGCTTAGCTAGCCGGGACGGTACCTACGAGCAGTACTTC. The chain links TRBV7-9 to TRBJ2-7, with D perhaps given as TRBD1 or TRBD2 (5 bases each). The CDR3 runs to 16 residues. Trimming took off 0 bases at V and 2 bases at J, with 14 bases between the two ends. In germline, CDR1 is SEHNR, CDR2 FQNEAQ (reference sequence). Looking up the rest from reference TRBV7-9 and TRBJ2-7 gives the full variable domain: DTGVSQNPRHKITKRGQNVTFRCDPISEHNRLYWYRQTLGQGPEFLTYFQNEAQLEKSRLLSDRFSAERPKGSFSTLEIQRTEQGDSAMYLCASSLASRDGTYEQYFGPGTRLTVT.

This clonotype was seen only a few times. The V call is TRBV7-2, the J call TRBJ2-7, with TRBD1 identical over 9 bases. The germline CDR1 and CDR2 sequences are SGHTA and FQGNSA. V lost 5 bases, J lost 7 bases, and 12 bases stayed unmatched. This CDR3 spans 15 amino acids. DNA of the CDR3: TGTGCCAGCAGCGGAACGGGACAGGGAGTCGGGGAGCAGTACTTC. Encoded protein: CASSGTGQGVGEQYF.

The chain combines TRBV28 with TRBJ2-7, with D possibly matching TRBD1 (6 bases). The V and J ends lost 4 bases and 2 bases respectively, with 12 bases between them. Germline V gene sequence: CDR1 MDHEN, CDR2 SYDVKM. This CDR3 is built from 14 residues. The CDR3 DNA follows: TGTGCCAGCAGTTCAATGGACAGTACCTACGAGCAGTACTTC. This codes for CASSSMDSTYEQYF.